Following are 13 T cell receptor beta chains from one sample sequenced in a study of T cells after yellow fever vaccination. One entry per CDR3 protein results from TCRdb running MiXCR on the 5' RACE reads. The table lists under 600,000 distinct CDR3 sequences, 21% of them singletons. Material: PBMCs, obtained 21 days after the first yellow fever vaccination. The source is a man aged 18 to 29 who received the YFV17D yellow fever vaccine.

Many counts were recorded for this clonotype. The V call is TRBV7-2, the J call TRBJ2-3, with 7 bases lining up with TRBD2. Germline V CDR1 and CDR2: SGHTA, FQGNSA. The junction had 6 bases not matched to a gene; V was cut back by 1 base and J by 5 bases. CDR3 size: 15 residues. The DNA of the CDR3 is TGTGCCAGCAGCTTAGACGGGGGGTTAGGAGATACGCAGTATTTT. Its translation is CASSLDGGLGDTQYF.

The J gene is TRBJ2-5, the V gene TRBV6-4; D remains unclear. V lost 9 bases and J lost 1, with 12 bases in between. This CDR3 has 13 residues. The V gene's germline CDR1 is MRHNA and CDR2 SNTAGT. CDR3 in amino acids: CARKQQLQETQYF. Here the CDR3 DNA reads TGTGCCAGAAAACAGCAGCTCCAAGAGACCCAGTACTTC.

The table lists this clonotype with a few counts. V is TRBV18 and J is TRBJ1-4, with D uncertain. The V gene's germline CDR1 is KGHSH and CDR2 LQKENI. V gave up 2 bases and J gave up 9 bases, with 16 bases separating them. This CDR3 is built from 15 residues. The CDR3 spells CASSPGGSQDKKLFF. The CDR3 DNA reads TGTGCCAGCTCACCAGGCGGCTCACAAGACAAAAAACTGTTTTTT.

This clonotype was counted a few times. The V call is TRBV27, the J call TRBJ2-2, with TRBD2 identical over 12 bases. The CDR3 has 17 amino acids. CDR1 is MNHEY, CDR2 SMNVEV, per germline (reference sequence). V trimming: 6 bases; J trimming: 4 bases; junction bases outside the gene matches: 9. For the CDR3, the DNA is TGTGCCAGCAGGCGCAAACTAGCGGGGGGTATCACCGGGGAGCTGTTTTTT. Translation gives CASRRKLAGGITGELFF.

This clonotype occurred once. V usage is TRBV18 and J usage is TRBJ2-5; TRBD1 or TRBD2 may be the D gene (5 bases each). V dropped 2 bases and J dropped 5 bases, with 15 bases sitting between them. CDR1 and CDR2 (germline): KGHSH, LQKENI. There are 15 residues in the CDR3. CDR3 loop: CASSPGRARGETQYF. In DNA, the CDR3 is TGTGCCAGCTCACCAGGCAGGGCCCGCGGGGAGACCCAGTACTTC.

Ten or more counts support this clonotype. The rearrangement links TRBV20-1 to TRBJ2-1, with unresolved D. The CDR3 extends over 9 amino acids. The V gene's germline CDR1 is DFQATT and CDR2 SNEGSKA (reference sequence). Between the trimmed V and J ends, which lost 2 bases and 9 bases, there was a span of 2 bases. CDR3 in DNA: TGCAGTGCTAGAAGTGAGCAGTTCTTC. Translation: CSARSEQFF.

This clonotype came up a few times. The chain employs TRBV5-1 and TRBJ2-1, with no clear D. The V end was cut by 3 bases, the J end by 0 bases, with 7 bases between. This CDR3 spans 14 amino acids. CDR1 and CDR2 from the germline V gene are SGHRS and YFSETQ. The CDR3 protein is CASSSQDSYNEQFF. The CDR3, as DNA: TGCGCCAGCAGCTCTCAGGACTCCTACAATGAGCAGTTCTTC. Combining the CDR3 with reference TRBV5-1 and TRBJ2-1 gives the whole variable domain KAGVTQTPRYLIKTRGQQVTLSCSPISGHRSVSWYQQTPGQGLQFLFEYFSETQRNKGNFPGRFSGRQFSNSRSEMNVSTLELGDSALYLCASSSQDSYNEQFFGPGTRLTVL.

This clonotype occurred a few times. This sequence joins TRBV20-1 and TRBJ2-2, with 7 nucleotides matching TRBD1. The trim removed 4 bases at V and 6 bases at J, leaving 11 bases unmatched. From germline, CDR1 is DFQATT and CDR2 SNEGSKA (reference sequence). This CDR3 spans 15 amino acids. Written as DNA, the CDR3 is TGCAGTGCTAAAGATCAAAGGGGGCCCGCCGGGGAGCTGTTTTTT. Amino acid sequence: CSAKDQRGPAGELFF.

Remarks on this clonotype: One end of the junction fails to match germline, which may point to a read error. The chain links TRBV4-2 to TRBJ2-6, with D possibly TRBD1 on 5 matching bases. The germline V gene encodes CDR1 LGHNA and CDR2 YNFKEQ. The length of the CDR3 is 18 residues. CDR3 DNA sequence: TGTGCCAGCAGCCAAGATTTGGAGTGGAGATCTGGGGCCAACGTCCTGGCTTTC. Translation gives CASSQDLEWRSGANVLAF.

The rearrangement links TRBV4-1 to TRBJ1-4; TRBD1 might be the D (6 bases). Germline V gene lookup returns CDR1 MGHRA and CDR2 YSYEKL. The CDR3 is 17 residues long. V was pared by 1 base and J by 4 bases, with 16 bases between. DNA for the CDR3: TGCGCCAGCAGCCAAGGGAAAAGGGGGGGTAATAATGAAAAACTGTTTTTT. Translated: CASSQGKRGGNNEKLFF.

For the CDR3, the DNA is TGTGCCACCAGTGATCAGGTGGATCCAGATACGCAGTATTTT. It specifies CATSDQVDPDTQYF. V usage is TRBV24-1 and J usage is TRBJ2-3; D is unclear. Germline CDR1 KGHDR, CDR2 SFDVKD. V was pared by 3 bases and J by 4 bases, with 10 bases between. The CDR3 length is 14 residues.

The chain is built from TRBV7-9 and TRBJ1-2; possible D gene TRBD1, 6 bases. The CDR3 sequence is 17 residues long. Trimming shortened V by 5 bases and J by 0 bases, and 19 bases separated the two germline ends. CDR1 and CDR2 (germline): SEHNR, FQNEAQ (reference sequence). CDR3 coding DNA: TGTGCCAGCAGCCTGGCACAGGGAAGGATGGCTAACTATGGCTACACCTTC. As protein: CASSLAQGRMANYGYTF.

CDR3 nucleotides: TGTGCCAGCAGCGCCAGGGGGCCGTACTCTGGAAACACCATATATTTT. Its translation: CASSARGPYSGNTIYF. The V and J genes are TRBV9 and TRBJ1-3; 8 nucleotides agree with TRBD1. The germline V gene encodes CDR1 SGDLS and CDR2 YYNGEE. V trimming: 3 bases; J trimming: 0 bases; junction bases outside the gene matches: 5. The CDR3 covers 16 residues.